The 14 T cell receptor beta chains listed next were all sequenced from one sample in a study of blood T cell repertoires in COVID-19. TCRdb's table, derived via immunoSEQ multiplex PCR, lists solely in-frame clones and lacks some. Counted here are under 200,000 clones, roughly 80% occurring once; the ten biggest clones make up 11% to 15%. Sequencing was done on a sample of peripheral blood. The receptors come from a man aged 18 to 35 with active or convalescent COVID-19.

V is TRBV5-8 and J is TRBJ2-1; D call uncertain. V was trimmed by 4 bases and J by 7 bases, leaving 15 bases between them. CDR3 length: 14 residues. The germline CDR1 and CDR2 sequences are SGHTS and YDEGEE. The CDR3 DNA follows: TGTGCCAGCAGCATCCGGAGCTTCTTGAATGAGCAGTTCTTC. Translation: CASSIRSFLNEQFF.

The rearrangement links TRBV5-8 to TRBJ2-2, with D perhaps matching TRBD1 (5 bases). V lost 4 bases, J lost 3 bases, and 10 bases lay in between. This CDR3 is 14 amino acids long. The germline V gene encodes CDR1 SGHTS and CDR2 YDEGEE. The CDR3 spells CASSRTGYTGELFF. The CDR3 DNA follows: TGTGCCAGCAGCAGAACAGGATACACCGGGGAGCTGTTTTTT.

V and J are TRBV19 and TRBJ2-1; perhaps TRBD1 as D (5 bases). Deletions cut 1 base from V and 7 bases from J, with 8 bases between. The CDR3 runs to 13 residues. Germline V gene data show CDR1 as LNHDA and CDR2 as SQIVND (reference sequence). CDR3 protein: CASSIGGGNEQFF. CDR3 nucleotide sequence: TGTGCCAGTAGTATAGGGGGCGGAAATGAGCAGTTCTTC.

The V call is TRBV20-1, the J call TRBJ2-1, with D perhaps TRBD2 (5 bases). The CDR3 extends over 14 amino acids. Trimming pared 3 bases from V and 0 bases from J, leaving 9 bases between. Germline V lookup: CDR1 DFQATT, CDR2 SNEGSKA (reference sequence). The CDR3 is CSASLGSSYNEQFF. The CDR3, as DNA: TGCAGTGCTAGTCTAGGGAGCTCCTACAATGAGCAGTTCTTC.

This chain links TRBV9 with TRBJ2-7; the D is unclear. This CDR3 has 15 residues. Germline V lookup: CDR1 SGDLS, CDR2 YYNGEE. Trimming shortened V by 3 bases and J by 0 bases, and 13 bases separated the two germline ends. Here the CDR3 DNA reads TGTGCCAGCAGCGCCTCTTATGCGTCCTCCTACGAGCAGTACTTC. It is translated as CASSASYASSYEQYF.

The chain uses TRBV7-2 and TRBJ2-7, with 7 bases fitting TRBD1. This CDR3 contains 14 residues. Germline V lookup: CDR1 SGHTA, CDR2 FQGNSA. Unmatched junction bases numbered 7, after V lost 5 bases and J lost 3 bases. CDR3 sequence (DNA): TGTGCCAGCAGCCTCCGGGACAGCAGCTACGAGCAGTACTTC. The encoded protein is CASSLRDSSYEQYF.

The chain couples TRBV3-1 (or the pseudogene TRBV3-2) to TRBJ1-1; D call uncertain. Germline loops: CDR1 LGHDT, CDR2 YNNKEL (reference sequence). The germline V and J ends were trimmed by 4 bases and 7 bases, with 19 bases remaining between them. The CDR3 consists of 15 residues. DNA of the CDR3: TGTGCCAGCAGCCCATCATGGGCCGGCAAAAGTGAAGCTTTCTTT. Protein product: CASSPSWAGKSEAFF.

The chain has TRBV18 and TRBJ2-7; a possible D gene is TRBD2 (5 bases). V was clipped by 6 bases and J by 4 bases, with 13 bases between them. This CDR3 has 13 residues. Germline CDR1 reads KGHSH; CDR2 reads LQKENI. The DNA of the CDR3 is TGTGCCAGCTCCCAGGACTCGGGATACGAGCAGTACTTC. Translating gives CASSQDSGYEQYF.

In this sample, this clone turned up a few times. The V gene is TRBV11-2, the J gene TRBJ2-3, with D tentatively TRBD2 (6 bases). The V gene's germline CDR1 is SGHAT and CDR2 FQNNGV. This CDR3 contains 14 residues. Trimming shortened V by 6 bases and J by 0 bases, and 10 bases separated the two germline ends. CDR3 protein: CASRTGTSTDTQYF. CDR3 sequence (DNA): TGTGCCAGCAGGACGGGGACTAGCACAGATACGCAGTATTTT.

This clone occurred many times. The CDR3 is CASRLTGREYF. The CDR3 DNA reads as TGTGCCAGCAGACTAACAGGGCGAGAGTACTTC. The chain carries TRBV6-5 and TRBJ2-7; tentative D call: TRBD1 (6 bases). Between the trimmed V and J ends, which lost 6 bases and 11 bases, there was a span of 14 bases. CDR1 is MNHEY and CDR2 is SVGAGI in the germline V gene. The CDR3 consists of 11 residues.

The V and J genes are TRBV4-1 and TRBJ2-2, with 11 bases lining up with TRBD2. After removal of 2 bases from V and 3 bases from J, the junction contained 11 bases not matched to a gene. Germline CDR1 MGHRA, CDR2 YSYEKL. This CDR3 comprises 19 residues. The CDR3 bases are TGCGCCAGCAGCCAAATCCCTAGCGGGGGGTATTCGGACACCGGGGAGCTGTTTTTT. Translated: CASSQIPSGGYSDTGELFF.

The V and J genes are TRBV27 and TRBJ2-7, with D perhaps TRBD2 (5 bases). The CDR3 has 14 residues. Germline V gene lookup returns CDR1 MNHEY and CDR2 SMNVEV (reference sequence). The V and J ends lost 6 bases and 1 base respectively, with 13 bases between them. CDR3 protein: CASRFRDGSYEQYF. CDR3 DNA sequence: TGTGCCAGCAGATTCCGGGATGGGTCCTACGAGCAGTACTTC.

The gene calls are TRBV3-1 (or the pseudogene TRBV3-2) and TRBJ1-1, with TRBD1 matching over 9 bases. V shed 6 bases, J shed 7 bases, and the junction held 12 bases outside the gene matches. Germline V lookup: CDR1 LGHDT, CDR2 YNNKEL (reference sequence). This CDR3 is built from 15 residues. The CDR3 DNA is TGTGCCAGCAGTAACAAACAGGGGGCGCAAAGTGAAGCTTTCTTT. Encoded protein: CASSNKQGAQSEAFF.

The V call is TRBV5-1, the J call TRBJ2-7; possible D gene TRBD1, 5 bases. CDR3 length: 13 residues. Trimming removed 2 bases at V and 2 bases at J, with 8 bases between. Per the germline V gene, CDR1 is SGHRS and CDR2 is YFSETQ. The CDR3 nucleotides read TGCGCCAGCAGCTTCGACAGCCCCTACGAGCAGTACTTC. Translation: CASSFDSPYEQYF.